The rows below give T cell receptor beta chains drawn from one sample of a study of molecular identifiers for immune sequencing clone quantification. TCRdb itself ran the PCR reads through MiXCR, one entry per CDR3 protein. This table has approximately 63,000 distinct CDR3 sequences, about 19% appearing once. Input material: naive CD8+ T cells from blood, with Jurkat cell RNA spiked in. The receptors derive from a human donor in good health. Some libraries in this study had Jurkat cell RNA spiked in. CDR3s include the opening cysteine and the closing phenylalanine or tryptophan.

v_call | cdr3_aa
TRBV12-5 | CASGLIRPDRVGYPGTEAFF
TRBV20-1 | CSARGGSVALYEQYF
TRBV4-1 | CASSQGIAGPYEQYF
TRBV7-8 | CASSQRASSYNEQFF
TRBV7-9 | CASSPTTSGSPNEQFF
TRBV27 | CASSLMVGRNTEAFF
TRBV4-1 | CASSQEVVGSSYNEQFF
TRBV29-1 | CSVEDWGDSYNEQFF
TRBV6-5 | CACSYETGEAFF
TRBV5-3 | CASSLRGLAGVSYNEQFF
TRBV12-5 | CASGFGGSPLQFF
TRBV7-3 | CASSLISGVGEQYF
TRBV12-3/TRBV12-4 | CASSSWTSGKYNEQFF
TRBV2 | CASSSSGTGRGMNTEAFF
TRBV5-1 | CASSLWAPGQGFGNTIYF
TRBV7-9 | CASSQISAGIADTQYF
TRBV15 | CATSMGTGGSQPQHF
TRBV3-1 | CASKTGLANAGELFF